This T cell receptor (beta chain) emerged from a study of T cell responses to AZD1222 COVID-19 vaccine. In regard to this clone: Its antigen is undetermined.

This table comes from immunoSEQ multiplex PCR, and its TCRdb copy is limited to in-frame clones, with some not included. This table has about 130,000 clones, about 91% appearing once. This CDR3 spans 12 amino acids. CDR1 and CDR2 from the germline V gene are SGDLS and YYNGEE. V lost 0 bases and J 10 bases, leaving 5 bases between the germline ends. Points from the study as a whole: Dominant at 160-218 and 743-854, vaccine-associated CD4 TCRs also spanned spike. The repertoires were collected only after the peak T cell response.

This material consisted of peripheral blood, taken 28 days after the second AZD1222 dose. This chain links TRBV9 with TRBJ1-6, with D hard to call. The TCR originated in an adult who received the AZD1222 COVID-19 vaccine. CDR3 nucleotide sequence: TGTGCCAGCAGCGTAGGGGTCTCACCCCTCCACTTT. Protein: CASSVGVSPLHF.